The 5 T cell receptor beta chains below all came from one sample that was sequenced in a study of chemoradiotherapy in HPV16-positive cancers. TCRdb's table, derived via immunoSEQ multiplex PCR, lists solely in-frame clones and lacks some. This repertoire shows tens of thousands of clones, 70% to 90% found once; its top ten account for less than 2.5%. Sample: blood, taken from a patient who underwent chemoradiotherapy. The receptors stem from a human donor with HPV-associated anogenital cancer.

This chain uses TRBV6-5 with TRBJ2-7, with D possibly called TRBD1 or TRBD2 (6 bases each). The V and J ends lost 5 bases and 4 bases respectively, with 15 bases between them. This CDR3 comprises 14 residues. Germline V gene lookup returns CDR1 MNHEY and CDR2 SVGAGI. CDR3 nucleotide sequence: TGTGCCAGCAGTATCTCTGGGGGGCTGTACGAGCAGTACTTC. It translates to CASSISGGLYEQYF.

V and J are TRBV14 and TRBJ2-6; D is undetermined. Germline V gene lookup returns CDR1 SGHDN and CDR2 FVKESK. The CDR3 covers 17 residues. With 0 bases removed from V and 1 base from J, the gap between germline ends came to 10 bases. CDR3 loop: CASSQEAKGSGANVLTF. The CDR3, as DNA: TGTGCCAGCAGCCAAGAAGCTAAGGGATCTGGGGCCAACGTCCTGACTTTC. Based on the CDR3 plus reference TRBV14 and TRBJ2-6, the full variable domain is EAGVTQFPSHSVIEKGQTVTLRCDPISGHDNLYWYRRVMGKEIKFLLHFVKESKQDESGMPNNRFLAERTGGTYSTLKVQPAELEDSGVYFCASSQEAKGSGANVLTFGAGSRLTVL.

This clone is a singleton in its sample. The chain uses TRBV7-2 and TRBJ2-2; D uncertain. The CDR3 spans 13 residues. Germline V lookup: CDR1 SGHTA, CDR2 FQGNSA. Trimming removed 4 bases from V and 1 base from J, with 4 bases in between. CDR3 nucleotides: TGTGCCAGCAGCTCGAAGAACACCGGGGAGCTGTTTTTT. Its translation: CASSSKNTGELFF.

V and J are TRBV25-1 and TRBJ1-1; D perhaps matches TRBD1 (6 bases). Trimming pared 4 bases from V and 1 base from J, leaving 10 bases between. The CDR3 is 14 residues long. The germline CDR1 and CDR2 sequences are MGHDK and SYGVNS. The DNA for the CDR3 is TGTGCCAGCAGTGCCCTAGGGGGGAACACTGAAGCTTTCTTT. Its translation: CASSALGGNTEAFF.

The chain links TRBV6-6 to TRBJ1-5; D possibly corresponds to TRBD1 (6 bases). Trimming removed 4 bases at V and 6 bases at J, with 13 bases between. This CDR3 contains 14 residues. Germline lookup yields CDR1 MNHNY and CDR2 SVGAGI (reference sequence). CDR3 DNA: TGTGCCAGCAGTTCCAGGGAAGGGGGTCAGCCCCAGCATTTT. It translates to CASSSREGGQPQHF.